This T cell receptor (beta chain) was captured by sequencing in a study of blood T cell repertoires in COVID-19. Overall study: Sites across the United States, Italy and Spain contributed samples from acute and convalescent COVID-19. T cells, B-cell-depleted T cells, or PBMCs supplied cDNA or gDNA.

Source study methods: Quantification of nucleated cells was approximated via reference gene primer amplification. Sequenced by immunoSEQ multiplex PCR; TCRdb stores in-frame clones only, minus some. V, J and clone size were drawn from that table, and D and trimming were deduced from the DNA. This sample has over 200,000 clones, with 87% found just once. V dropped 2 bases and J dropped 8 bases, with 16 bases sitting between them. The germline gives CDR1 SGHAT, CDR2 FQNNGV. This CDR3 region has 14 residues. This clone was seen only once. This clonotype was sampled from a woman aged 50 to 60 with acute or convalescent COVID-19. The chain combines TRBV11-2 with TRBJ2-7; D is possibly TRBD2 (6 bases). The sequenced material came from peripheral blood. CDR3 sequence (DNA): TGTGCCAGCAGCTTAACCCCGGAGGGACCAAAGCAGTACTTC. It translates to CASSLTPEGPKQYF.